This T cell receptor beta chain is from a study of blood T cell repertoires in COVID-19. Overall study: Acute and convalescent COVID-19 specimens originated in the United States, Italy and Spain. PBMCs, B-cell-depleted T cells, or T cells provided the cDNA or gDNA that made up the material.

Original data processing: Reference gene primer amplification yielded estimated nucleated cell counts. Profiled with immunoSEQ multiplex PCR; TCRdb holds only in-frame clones, not every one. The V and J calls and clone size are taken from that table; D and trimming were inferred from the DNA. The sample has some 75,000 clones, roughly four fifths seen once. V dropped 0 bases and J dropped 4 bases, with 2 bases sitting between them. There are 12 residues in the CDR3. Germline V gives CDR1 SGHDT, CDR2 YYEEEE. This clone was seen many times. This chain links TRBV5-6 with TRBJ1-5; D unclear. This TCR came from an elderly woman with active or convalescent COVID-19. Sequenced sample: peripheral blood. The CDR3 DNA reads TGTGCCAGCAGCTTGGCGAATCAGCCCCAGCATTTT. Amino acids: CASSLANQPQHF.